This T cell receptor beta chain was identified during a study of control samples from healthy donors and cancer patients. V was cut by 8 bases and J by 0 bases, with 11 bases left in between. Germline-derived CDR1 and CDR2 are MNHEY and SVGAGI. The CDR3 consists of 14 residues. TCRdb's table, derived via immunoSEQ multiplex PCR, lists solely in-frame clones and lacks some. This repertoire shows about 150,000 clones, around 90% found once; its top ten account for around 4.6%. The origin of this receptor is a man in his thirties or forties in good health. Sequenced input: blood. The chain couples TRBV6-5 to TRBJ1-5; D is unresolved. This CDR3 reads CASAVENSNQPQHF. The CDR3 coding sequence is TGTGCCAGCGCGGTGGAAAATAGCAATCAGCCCCAGCATTTT.